The 15 T cell receptor beta chains below all came from one sample that was sequenced in a study of T cell changes during pregnancy in multiple sclerosis. Generated by immunoSEQ multiplex PCR, the TCRdb table keeps only in-frame clones and is missing some. This table has tens of thousands of clones, 93% appearing once. The material sequenced was CD8+ T cells from peripheral blood mononuclear cells, taken in the second trimester of pregnancy. The source is a female donor with multiple sclerosis, enrolled in a pregnancy study.

The rearrangement joins TRBV29-1 to TRBJ2-7; 7 bases map to TRBD1. Germline V gene data show CDR1 as SQVTM and CDR2 as ANQGSEA. V was clipped by 7 bases and J by 3 bases; unmatched bases: 3. This CDR3 is built from 11 residues. DNA of the CDR3: TGCAGCGCCCGACAGGGCTACGAGCAGTACTTC. This translates into CSARQGYEQYF.

The chain uses TRBV28 and TRBJ2-3; 7 bases fit TRBD2. Germline V lookup: CDR1 MDHEN, CDR2 SYDVKM. The V gene end was trimmed by 2 bases and the J gene end by 5 bases; junction bases not matched to a gene: 4. This CDR3 region has 14 residues. This CDR3 reads CASSLDLAEDTQYF. Here the CDR3 DNA reads TGTGCCAGCAGTTTAGACCTAGCGGAAGATACGCAGTATTTT.

The V call is TRBV27, the J call TRBJ2-7, with D hard to call. Germline CDR1 and CDR2: MNHEY and SMNVEV (reference sequence). V was pared by 6 bases and J by 1 base, with 13 bases between. This CDR3 comprises 14 residues. CDR3 coding DNA: TGTGCCAGCAGGGTTGCCTCGGAGTCCTACGAGCAGTACTTC. The encoded protein is CASRVASESYEQYF.

This chain links TRBV5-8 with TRBJ1-1; weak D call: TRBD1 (5 bases). The germline V and J ends were trimmed by 4 bases and 6 bases, with 16 bases remaining between them. The CDR3 is made up of 14 amino acids. CDR1 is SGHTS and CDR2 is YDEGEE in the germline V gene. The CDR3 loop is CASSRFQGAAEAFF. The CDR3 DNA is TGTGCCAGCAGCCGATTTCAGGGTGCGGCTGAAGCTTTCTTT.

The chain couples TRBV7-6 to TRBJ1-1; maybe TRBD1 (5 bases). Trimming stripped 5 bases from V and 2 bases from J, with 15 bases between. From germline, CDR1 is SGHVS and CDR2 FNYEAQ. The CDR3 totals 15 residues. The CDR3 protein is CASSPRLGGNTEAFF. CDR3 nucleotides: TGTGCCAGCAGCCCACGCCTGGGGGGTAACACTGAAGCTTTCTTT.

The chain couples TRBV7-9 to TRBJ2-5; D is perhaps TRBD2 (6 bases). Deletions cut 8 bases from V and 3 bases from J, with 13 bases between. The V gene's germline CDR1 is SEHNR and CDR2 FQNEAQ (reference sequence). The CDR3 spans 13 residues. The CDR3, as DNA: TGTGCCAGCCTCGTGTCGGGAGAAGAGACCCAGTACTTC. As protein: CASLVSGEETQYF.

Here the CDR3 reads CASSSSRDRPYEQYF. Written as DNA, the CDR3 is TGTGCCAGCAGTTCAAGCCGGGACAGGCCCTACGAGCAGTACTTC. J is TRBJ2-7 and V is TRBV27, with 8 positions matching TRBD1. The J segment lost 2 bases and the V segment lost 4 bases, leaving 7 bases of the junction unmatched. CDR3 length: 15 amino acids. Germline V gene data show CDR1 as MNHEY and CDR2 as SMNVEV (reference sequence).

This clone was recorded only once. The chain combines TRBV6-5 with TRBJ1-2; TRBD1 agrees at 7 bases. CDR1 is MNHEY, CDR2 SVGAGI, per germline. This CDR3 spans 14 amino acids. J gave up 3 bases and V 2 bases, and 3 bases lay outside the gene matches. For the CDR3, the DNA is TGTGCCAGCAGTTACGGACAGGATTACTATGGCTACACCTTC. It translates to CASSYGQDYYGYTF.

The rearrangement joins TRBV6-6 to TRBJ2-7; D perhaps matches TRBD2 (5 bases). The CDR3 length is 12 residues. Trimming shortened V by 5 bases and J by 3 bases, and 8 bases separated the two germline ends. Germline values: CDR1 MNHNY, CDR2 SVGAGI (reference sequence). The CDR3, as DNA: TGTGCCAGCAGTGCCGGGAACTACGAGCAGTACTTC. As protein: CASSAGNYEQYF.

The V gene is TRBV28, the J gene TRBJ2-7; 10 nucleotides align to TRBD1. V lost 4 bases to trimming and J lost 3 bases; unmatched junction nucleotides: 3. Germline assignment: CDR1 MDHEN and CDR2 SYDVKM. The CDR3 has 14 residues. The CDR3 protein is CASSSRTGGYEQYF. CDR3 DNA: TGTGCCAGCAGTTCAAGGACAGGGGGCTACGAGCAGTACTTC.

The chain has TRBV6-5 and TRBJ1-1, with TRBD1 as a possible D gene (5 bases). CDR3 size: 15 residues. Trimming removed 0 bases from V and 1 base from J, with 9 bases in between. The germline gives CDR1 MNHEY, CDR2 SVGAGI. The CDR3, as DNA: TGTGCCAGCAGTTACTCGAAAAGGGGGAACACTGAAGCTTTCTTT. Protein sequence: CASSYSKRGNTEAFF.

The V gene is TRBV29-1, the J gene TRBJ2-1; 13 positions match TRBD2. Germline V gene sequence: CDR1 SQVTM, CDR2 ANQGSEA. Trimming at V came to 5 bases and at J to 3 bases, leaving 1 base not matched to a gene. This CDR3 contains 14 residues. CDR3 in DNA: TGCAGCGTTCGACTAGCGGGAGGCTACAATGAGCAGTTCTTC. It is translated as CSVRLAGGYNEQFF.

This clone came up a few times. The genes are TRBV28 and TRBJ2-1; TRBD1 aligns across 7 bases. CDR3 length: 14 amino acids. The germline CDR1 and CDR2 sequences are MDHEN and SYDVKM. V shed 5 bases and J 4 bases; nucleotides not matched to a gene: 5. The CDR3 reads CASSPGQIYNEQFF. The CDR3 nucleotides are TGTGCCAGCAGTCCGGGACAGATATACAATGAGCAGTTCTTC.

CDR3 DNA sequence: TGTGCCAGCAGCGTCGGGGGGGAACTGCCCTATGGCTACACCTTC. It specifies CASSVGGELPYGYTF. This chain joins TRBV9 and TRBJ1-2, with D perhaps matching TRBD1 (5 bases). The V end lost 2 bases, the J end lost 4 bases, and 15 bases lay between the germline ends. The germline V gene encodes CDR1 SGDLS and CDR2 YYNGEE. There are 15 residues in the CDR3.

The gene calls are TRBV19 and TRBJ2-7; a weak D match, TRBD2 (6 bases). The CDR3 extends over 14 amino acids. CDR1 and CDR2 (germline): LNHDA, SQIVND (reference sequence). Deletions cut 3 bases from V and 3 bases from J, with 12 bases between. The CDR3 DNA reads TGTGCCAGTAGTATTGACGGGGGTTACTACGAGCAGTACTTC. It specifies CASSIDGGYYEQYF. The whole variable domain, filled in from reference TRBV19 and TRBJ2-7, reads DGGITQSPKYLFRKEGQNVTLSCEQNLNHDAMYWYRQDPGQGLRLIYYSQIVNDFQKGDIAEGYSVSREKKESFPLTVTSAQKNPTAFYLCASSIDGGYYEQYFGPGTRLTVT.